A selection of T cell receptor beta chains follows, all from one sample in a study of T-cell memory formation after mild COVID-19. TCRdb processed the 5' RACE reads anew with MiXCR; each CDR3 protein has one entry. The sample comprises 300,000 to 350,000 distinct CDR3 sequences, 14% of which are singletons, and roughly a fifth rests with the top ten. The sequenced sample was PBMCs or a T cell subset sorted from them (not recorded which). These receptor sequences come from a man aged 18 to 29 who had mild COVID-19 (a few samples of this study predate the infection). Cell type and time point are not known. Both conserved end residues are part of each CDR3. D genes are given only for firm matches. Clone size appears in some rows only: once, few, many, or a class for an expanded clone.

size,J,V,D,DNA,CDR3
few,TRBJ1-2,TRBV6-5,TRBD1,TGTGCCAGCAGTCCGGGACAGGCGGGCGTCTATGGCTACACCTTC,CASSPGQAGVYGYTF
many,TRBJ2-2,TRBV4-3,TRBD1,TGCGCCAGCAGCCAAGAAATCGTCAGGGGGCTAGCCAACACCGGGGAGCTGTTTTTT,CASSQEIVRGLANTGELFF
NA,TRBJ2-7,TRBV4-1,NA,TGCGCCAGCAGCCAAGAACCCGGCGCGGAGTCCTACGAGCAGTACTTC,CASSQEPGAESYEQYF
NA,TRBJ1-3,TRBV15,TRBD1,TGTGCCACCAGCAGATTATCAGGGGGCTCAGGAAACACCATATATTTT,CATSRLSGGSGNTIYF
few,TRBJ1-2,TRBV6-6,NA,TGTGCCAGCAGTTACATGGGGGGATATGGCTACACCTTC,CASSYMGGYGYTF
NA,TRBJ2-5,TRBV6-2/TRBV6-3,TRBD1,TGTGCCAGCAAGTTGGGGTTAGGGACAGCCCAAGAGACCCAGTACTTC,CASKLGLGTAQETQYF
few,TRBJ2-7,TRBV20-1,NA,TGCAGTGCTAGAGGGAAAGGTTTGCGATCGGTGGAGCAGTACTTC,CSARGKGLRSVEQYF
NA,TRBJ2-5,TRBV7-3,TRBD1,TGTGCCAGCAGCTCCCACAGGGGAGAGACCCAGTACTTC,CASSSHRGETQYF
NA,TRBJ2-1,TRBV6-5,TRBD2,TGTGCCAGCAGTTACACTAGCGGGGGGGCTTACAATGAGCAGTTCTTC,CASSYTSGGAYNEQFF
NA,TRBJ2-1,TRBV10-3,NA,TGTGCCACCAACGACAGGAGCTCCTACAATGAGCAGTTCTTC,CATNDRSSYNEQFF
few,TRBJ1-1,TRBV3-1,NA,TGTGCCAGCGGGCTGGGGGGGCGAGTCACTGAAGCTTTCTTT,CASGLGGRVTEAFF
few,TRBJ2-1,TRBV10-3,NA,TGTGCCATCAGCTCACAGGGCTTCTCCTACAATGAGCAGTTCTTC,CAISSQGFSYNEQFF
few,TRBJ1-6,TRBV7-9,NA,TGTGCCAGCACCGCGGCAGGGGTCGGTAATTCACCCCTCCACTTT,CASTAAGVGNSPLHF
many,TRBJ2-1,TRBV10-3,NA,TGTGCCATACGCACCACTGGCAGGGATAGAGGTGAGCAGTTCTTC,CAIRTTGRDRGEQFF
few,TRBJ2-2,TRBV12-3/TRBV12-4,NA,TGTGCCAGCAGTTTTGAACTAGCCGGCACCGGGGAGCTGTTTTTT,CASSFELAGTGELFF
few,TRBJ1-6,TRBV14,NA,TGTGCCAGCAGCGAAGACCTCAGGGACAATTCACCCCTCCACTTT,CASSEDLRDNSPLHF
few,TRBJ2-5,TRBV7-2,TRBD2,TGTGCCAGCAGCCAGGGACTAGCGGGGGGGGGTACCCAGTACTTC,CASSQGLAGGGTQYF